This T cell receptor beta chain comes out of a study of blood T cell repertoires in COVID-19. Turning to the study itself: Samples of COVID-19 (acute and convalescent) were obtained from the United States, Italy and Spain.

Repertoires were generated with immunoSEQ multiplex PCR, while TCRdb's copy carries only in-frame clones and drops some. In the table there are roughly 200,000 clones, 87% of which are singletons. This clone was seen just once. The CDR3 extends over 14 amino acids. The V gene's germline CDR1 is SGHVS and CDR2 FNYEAQ. The junction had 10 bases not matched to a gene; V was cut back by 4 bases and J by 9 bases. This TCR was sampled from a man aged 18 to 30 with acute COVID-19. The J gene is TRBJ2-7, the V gene TRBV7-6, with TRBD2 identical over 9 bases. Sequencing was performed on PBMCs or T cells enriched from blood (not recorded which). CDR3 DNA: TGTGCCAGCAGCTCCAGCGGGAGGAGAGCCGGGCAGTACTTC. It encodes CASSSSGRRAGQYF.